The rows below give T cell receptor beta chains drawn from one sample of a study of T cell responses to AZD1222 COVID-19 vaccine. Libraries were prepared by immunoSEQ multiplex PCR; TCRdb keeps only in-frame clonotypes and omits some of them. This sample yields more than 100,000 clones, of which roughly 89% are seen a single time; 35% to 50% belongs to the top ten. Material: peripheral blood, obtained on day 0 of AZD1222 vaccination. The receptors derive from an adult in good health. Each CDR3 is given with its conserved first and last residue. The D gene is left open where the match is weak. Clone size is stated in some rows and not others, as once, few, many or a class when expanded.

v_gene	j_gene	d_gene	abundance	CDR3aa	CDR3nt
TRBV27	TRBJ2-2	TRBD2	-	CASSLRGVLAGGGGELFF	TGTGCCAGCAGTTTGAGAGGTGTACTAGCGGGAGGTGGCGGGGAGCTGTTTTTT
TRBV5-1	TRBJ2-7	TRBD2	-	CASSLVAGGSYEQYF	TGCGCCAGCAGTTTGGTAGCGGGAGGATCGTACGAGCAGTACTTC
TRBV25-1	TRBJ1-1	-	few	CASSEPNTEAFF	TGTGCCAGCAGTGAGCCCAACACTGAAGCTTTCTTT
TRBV4-2	TRBJ2-7	-	-	CASSQNLADSSYEQYF	TGTGCCAGCAGCCAGAATCTAGCAGACAGCTCCTACGAGCAGTACTTC
TRBV29-1	TRBJ1-2	TRBD1	-	CSVEEFRGTNYGYTF	TGCAGCGTTGAAGAGTTCAGGGGGACTAACTATGGCTACACCTTC
TRBV19	TRBJ2-7	-	-	CASSPGPYYEQYF	TGTGCCAGTAGTCCCGGACCTTACTACGAGCAGTACTTC
TRBV27	TRBJ2-7	-	-	CASRTNLSPVHEQYF	TGTGCCAGCAGGACAAATCTAAGCCCAGTTCACGAGCAGTACTTC
TRBV28	TRBJ1-5	-	-	CASSLEPGYSNQPQHF	TGTGCCAGCAGTTTAGAACCAGGGTATAGCAATCAGCCCCAGCATTTT
TRBV11-1	TRBJ1-2	TRBD1	-	CASSSGQGNYGYTF	TGTGCCAGCAGCTCCGGACAGGGGAACTATGGCTACACCTTC
TRBV7-9	TRBJ1-1	-	-	CASSFKARDKKMGAFF	TGTGCCAGCAGCTTTAAAGCCCGGGACAAGAAGATGGGGGCTTTCTTT
TRBV28	TRBJ2-1	-	-	CASSLEEGYNEQFF	TGTGCCAGCAGTTTAGAGGAGGGCTACAATGAGCAGTTCTTC
TRBV7-8	TRBJ2-1	-	-	CASSLAIPNEQFF	TGTGCCAGCAGCTTAGCAATTCCCAATGAGCAGTTCTTC
TRBV6-6	TRBJ2-2	TRBD2	-	CASSDGTSLIGELFF	TGTGCCAGCAGCGACGGGACTAGTCTGATCGGGGAGCTGTTTTTT
TRBV10-2	TRBJ2-5	-	-	CASSGTGRQETQYF	TGCGCCAGCAGTGGGACGGGACGGCAAGAGACCCAGTACTTC
TRBV7-9	TRBJ2-7	TRBD1	-	CASSLGGTADYEQYF	TGTGCCAGCAGCCTAGGTGGGACAGCAGACTACGAGCAGTACTTC
TRBV6-1	TRBJ1-5	TRBD1	once	CASSESTGGGNQPQHF	TGTGCCAGCAGTGAAAGCACAGGGGGCGGCAATCAGCCCCAGCATTTT
TRBV7-3	TRBJ2-1	TRBD2	-	CASSLAGGGNEQFF	TGTGCCAGCAGCCTAGCGGGAGGGGGCAATGAGCAGTTCTTC
TRBV27	TRBJ2-7	TRBD1	-	CASSAGQGFSYEQYF	TGTGCCAGCAGTGCGGGACAGGGATTTTCCTACGAGCAGTACTTC
TRBV18	TRBJ2-7	TRBD1	-	CASSEADRAFVQYF	TGTGCCAGCTCAGAGGCTGACAGGGCATTTGTTCAGTACTTC
TRBV23-1	TRBJ1-2	TRBD1	-	CASSPVTGGRGYTF	TGCGCCAGCAGTCCAGTAACAGGGGGACGGGGCTACACCTTC
TRBV11-2	TRBJ1-3	TRBD1	-	CASSFPRDRGGNTIYF	TGTGCCAGCAGCTTTCCTCGGGACAGGGGAGGAAACACCATATATTTT
TRBV5-5	TRBJ2-7	-	-	CASSAGPSAAYEQYF	TGTGCCAGCAGCGCTGGCCCTAGCGCCGCCTACGAGCAGTACTTC
TRBV12-3/TRBV12-4	TRBJ1-1	-	-	CASSFEENTEAFF	TGTGCCAGCAGTTTTGAAGAGAACACTGAAGCTTTCTTT
TRBV5-1	TRBJ2-1	TRBD2	-	CASSGGRSGRLADTYNEQFF	TGCGCCAGCAGCGGTGGCCGGTCAGGTCGACTAGCAGATACCTACAATGAGCAGTTCTTC
TRBV28	TRBJ1-2	-	-	CATQSPGGYTF	TGTGCCACCCAATCCCCAGGAGGCTACACCTTC
TRBV27	TRBJ2-5	-	-	CASSRDREGETQYF	TGTGCCAGCAGCCGAGACAGGGAGGGAGAGACCCAGTACTTC
TRBV6-2/TRBV6-3	TRBJ1-2	TRBD1	-	CASSSVGTGISGYTF	TGTGCCAGCAGCTCGGTCGGGACAGGGATTTCGGGCTACACCTTC
TRBV5-1	TRBJ2-7	TRBD2	-	CASSLVSSGRPEQYF	TGCGCCAGCAGCTTGGTTAGTAGCGGGAGGCCCGAGCAGTACTTC
TRBV19	TRBJ1-2	TRBD1	-	CASSAGPGQGNGYTF	TGTGCCAGTAGTGCTGGACCGGGACAGGGGAATGGCTACACCTTC
TRBV11-2	TRBJ2-3	-	-	CASSLERGVTQYF	TGTGCCAGCAGCTTAGAGCGGGGTGTCACGCAGTATTTT
TRBV14	TRBJ2-2	-	-	CASSRFTTGELFF	TGTGCCAGCAGCCGTTTCACCACCGGGGAGCTGTTTTTT
TRBV9	TRBJ1-1	-	-	CASSVAGGNTEAFF	TGTGCCAGCAGCGTAGCTGGGGGAAACACTGAAGCTTTCTTT
TRBV27	TRBJ1-1	-	-	CASSPTENTEAFF	TGTGCCAGCAGTCCGACGGAGAACACTGAAGCTTTCTTT
TRBV7-9	TRBJ2-1	-	-	CASSLGGGQFF	TGTGCCAGCAGCTTAGGAGGGGGGCAGTTCTTC
TRBV30	TRBJ1-5	TRBD1	once	CAWGGTGGPPQHF	TGTGCCTGGGGGGGGACAGGGGGTCCGCCCCAGCATTTT
TRBV5-1	TRBJ2-1	TRBD1	-	CASSSQGVEQFF	TGCGCCAGCAGCTCTCAGGGGGTTGAGCAGTTCTTC
TRBV27	TRBJ1-5	-	-	CASSLGGVMSNQPQHF	TGTGCCAGCAGTTTGGGTGGGGTGATGAGCAATCAGCCCCAGCATTTT
TRBV7-8	TRBJ1-6	-	-	CASRLPAGGPLHF	TGTGCCAGCAGACTCCCAGCCGGGGGTCCCCTCCACTTT
TRBV9	TRBJ1-1	-	-	CASSPQEWRAAEAFF	TGTGCCAGCAGCCCCCAAGAGTGGCGGGCGGCTGAAGCTTTCTTT
TRBV5-4	TRBJ1-2	-	-	CASSLGGIEGNYGYTF	TGTGCCAGCAGCTTGGGAGGGATCGAGGGTAACTATGGCTACACCTTC
TRBV3-1/TRBV3-2	TRBJ1-4	TRBD1	-	CASSQEGTGVEKLFF	TGTGCCAGCAGCCAAGAAGGGACAGGGGTTGAAAAACTGTTTTTT
TRBV30	TRBJ2-4	-	-	CAWSRLRDIQYF	TGTGCCTGGAGTCGCCTGAGGGACATTCAGTACTTC
TRBV15	TRBJ2-1	TRBD2	-	CATSRLFSGREQFF	TGTGCCACCAGCAGACTATTTAGCGGGAGGGAGCAGTTCTTC
TRBV30	TRBJ1-4	TRBD1	few	CAWSVRQGMEKLFF	TGTGCCTGGAGTGTACGACAGGGGATGGAAAAACTGTTTTTT
TRBV3-1/TRBV3-2	TRBJ2-7	-	-	CASSQDGGQRVF	TGTGCCAGCAGCCAAGATGGCGGGCAAAGGGTCTTC
TRBV2	TRBJ2-7	TRBD2	-	CASRFLGGIEGEQYF	TGTGCCAGCAGGTTTCTGGGAGGGATTGAGGGCGAGCAGTACTTC
TRBV12-5	TRBJ2-2	TRBD1	-	CASGSMTGSTGELFF	TGTGCTAGTGGTTCCATGACAGGGAGCACCGGGGAGCTGTTTTTT
TRBV15	TRBJ1-4	TRBD1	-	CATSRDRDSTTNEKLFF	TGTGCCACCAGCAGGGACCGGGACAGCACAACTAATGAAAAACTGTTTTTT
TRBV4-1	TRBJ1-6	-	few	CASSQGIWPLHF	TGCGCCAGCAGCCAAGGGATCTGGCCCCTCCACTTT
TRBV27	TRBJ1-5	-	-	CASRIGQSNQPQHF	TGTGCCAGCAGGATAGGACAGAGCAATCAGCCCCAGCATTTT
TRBV19	TRBJ1-2	TRBD1	-	CATRQGAIGYTF	TGTGCCACCCGACAGGGGGCGATCGGCTACACCTTC
TRBV27	TRBJ2-1	-	-	CASAGPGVNEQFF	TGTGCCAGTGCCGGCCCCGGGGTCAATGAGCAGTTCTTC
TRBV7-2	TRBJ2-3	-	once	CASSFRDILFDTQYF	TGTGCCAGCAGCTTCCGGGACATATTATTCGATACGCAGTATTTT
TRBV28	TRBJ1-2	-	-	CASDQASPNYGYTF	TGTGCCAGCGATCAGGCGTCCCCTAACTATGGCTACACCTTC
TRBV9	TRBJ1-1	-	-	CASSPDSNTEAFF	TGTGCCAGCAGCCCGGACAGCAACACTGAAGCTTTCTTT
TRBV5-5	TRBJ2-6	TRBD2	-	CASSPGLAGEGSGANVLTF	TGTGCCAGCAGCCCGGGACTAGCGGGGGAGGGATCTGGGGCCAACGTCCTGACTTTC
TRBV7-8	TRBJ1-2	-	-	CASSSPGKSDYGYTF	TGTGCCAGCAGCTCTCCAGGGAAGTCGGACTATGGCTACACCTTC